One and the same sample provided the 6 T cell receptor beta chains below, sequenced in a study of control samples from healthy donors and cancer patients. Libraries were prepared by immunoSEQ multiplex PCR; TCRdb keeps only in-frame clonotypes and omits some of them. The sample contains 80,000 to 100,000 clones, roughly 83% of which appear only once. Material for sequencing was blood. These receptor sequences come from a woman aged 25-40 years in good health.

The V and J genes are TRBV30 and TRBJ1-1, with 10 bases lining up with TRBD1. Germline CDR1 reads GTSNPN; CDR2 reads SVGIG (reference sequence). The length of the CDR3 is 18 residues. The ends lost 0 bases at V and 0 bases at J; junction bases unmatched: 10. The CDR3 bases are TGTGCCTGGAGTGTACGCGTCGGGACAGGGGCGTTGAACACTGAAGCTTTCTTT. Amino acid sequence: CAWSVRVGTGALNTEAFF.

The chain is built from TRBV5-1 and TRBJ1-1, with D unclear. The CDR3 spans 15 residues. Trimming removed 4 bases from V and 1 base from J, with 14 bases in between. Germline V gene sequence: CDR1 SGHRS, CDR2 YFSETQ. CDR3 amino acids: CASSPTPRGNTEAFF. In DNA form, the CDR3 reads TGCGCCAGCAGCCCAACCCCTCGGGGGAACACTGAAGCTTTCTTT.

This clone was recorded once. The J gene is TRBJ1-2, the V gene TRBV30, with no clear D. Germline lookup yields CDR1 GTSNPN and CDR2 SVGIG (reference sequence). V was clipped by 7 bases and J by 3 bases, with 18 bases between them. CDR3 length equals 14 residues. The CDR3 DNA sequence: TGTGCCTCCCGACGGGTCCCCGAATACTATGGCTACACCTTC. Translated: CASRRVPEYYGYTF.

This clone was picked up one time. The chain recombines TRBV5-1 with TRBJ1-3, with D maybe TRBD1 (5 bases). The CDR3 runs 15 residues. Trimming pared 4 bases from V and 0 bases from J, leaving 11 bases between. Germline V gives CDR1 SGHRS, CDR2 YFSETQ. This chain's CDR3 is CASSPSGVSGNTIYF. The CDR3 DNA sequence: TGCGCCAGCAGCCCCTCGGGGGTCTCTGGAAACACCATATATTTT.

This chain joins TRBV3-1 (or the pseudogene TRBV3-2) and TRBJ2-7; TRBD2 matches at 9 bases. V lost 4 bases and J lost 3; bases outside the gene matches: 7. This CDR3 comprises 15 residues. Germline V CDR1 and CDR2: LGHDT, YNNKEL (reference sequence). The CDR3: CASSPPGLAFYEQYF. Written as DNA, the CDR3 is TGTGCCAGCAGCCCCCCGGGACTAGCCTTCTACGAGCAGTACTTC.

This rearrangement joins TRBV6-2 or TRBV6-3 to TRBJ2-1, with 7 positions matching TRBD1. There are 17 residues in the CDR3. Germline loops: CDR1 MNHEY, CDR2 SVGEGT. V trimming: 0 bases; J trimming: 1 base; junction bases outside the gene matches: 6. This CDR3 reads CASSYSTGVQSYNEQFF. In nucleotides, the CDR3 is TGTGCCAGCAGTTACTCCACAGGGGTACAATCCTACAATGAGCAGTTCTTC.